This TCR beta chain was sequenced during a study of CD8 T cells in ankylosing spondylitis. The study, taken as a whole, reports: Blood of patients with ankylosing spondylitis appeared to be characterized by a TCR beta motif of fewer than 10 highly homologous variants.

TCRdb analysed the 5' RACE reads with MiXCR anew, one entry per CDR3 protein. This repertoire shows fewer than 500,000 distinct CDR3 sequences, roughly 26% found once; its top ten account for 0.89%. This clonotype was seen more than once but under ten times. Its antigen remains unidentified. CDR1 is KGHDR and CDR2 is SFDVKD in the germline V gene. V lost 3 bases and J lost 4; bases outside the gene matches: 5. CDR3 length equals 15 residues. The genes are TRBV24-1 and TRBJ2-5, with 9 bases fitting TRBD1. This clonotype originated in a male donor with ankylosing spondylitis. The sample consisted of blood, either unsorted or a sorted T cell fraction (not recorded which). This CDR3 reads CATSDPGQGGETQYF. In DNA, the CDR3 is TGTGCCACCAGTGATCCGGGACAGGGAGGAGAGACCCAGTACTTC.